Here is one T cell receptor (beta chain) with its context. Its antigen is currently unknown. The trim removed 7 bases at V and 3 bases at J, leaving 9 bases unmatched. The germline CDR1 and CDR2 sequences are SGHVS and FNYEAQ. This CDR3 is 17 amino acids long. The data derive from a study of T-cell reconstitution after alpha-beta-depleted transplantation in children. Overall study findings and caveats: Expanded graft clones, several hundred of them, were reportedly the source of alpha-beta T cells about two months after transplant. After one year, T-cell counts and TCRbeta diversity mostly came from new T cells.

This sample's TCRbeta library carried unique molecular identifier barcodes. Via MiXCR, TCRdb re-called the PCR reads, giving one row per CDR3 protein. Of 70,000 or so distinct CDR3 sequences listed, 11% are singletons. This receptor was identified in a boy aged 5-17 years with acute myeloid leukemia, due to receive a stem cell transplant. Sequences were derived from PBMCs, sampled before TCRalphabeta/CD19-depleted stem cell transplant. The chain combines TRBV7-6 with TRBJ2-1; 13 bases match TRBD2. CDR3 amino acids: CASTSLGTSGVYNEQFF. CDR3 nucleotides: TGTGCCAGCACCTCATTAGGGACTAGCGGGGTCTACAATGAGCAGTTCTTC.